A single sample is the source of the 19 T cell receptor beta chains below, sequenced in a study of human T cells and chemical hapten exposure. Time point denoted: pre-sensitization, week 0. Treatment of the sample: therapeutic diphenylcyclopropenone sensitization with weekly scalp DPC. TCRdb redid the calling of the RACE reads with MiXCR, one entry per CDR3 protein. The table records around 380,000 distinct CDR3 sequences, 4.5% to 5.5% of them present only once. The sample here was whole blood, taken in connection with sensitization to the hapten diphenylcyclopropenone (DPC). These TCRs come from a young woman with alopecia areata. Some clones in this sample may be carry-over from other donors' samples.

The CDR3 nucleotides are TGTGCCAGCAGTTTAAGCAGCCAAGGCAACTATGGCTACACCTTC. As protein: CASSLSSQGNYGYTF. The chain couples TRBV27 to TRBJ1-2; D not resolved. Germline lookup yields CDR1 MNHEY and CDR2 SMNVEV (reference sequence). V lost 2 bases and J lost 2, with 12 bases in between. The CDR3 consists of 15 residues.

The rearrangement links TRBV11-1 to TRBJ2-4; a weak D match, TRBD2 (5 bases). CDR1 and CDR2 (germline): SGHAT, FQDESV (reference sequence). The CDR3 extends over 14 amino acids. Trimming cost V 5 bases and J 4 bases, with 12 bases left between them. The chain's CDR3 is CASSDGEWKNIQYF. As DNA, the CDR3 is TGTGCCAGCAGCGACGGGGAATGGAAAAACATTCAGTACTTC.

The rearrangement joins TRBV5-4 to TRBJ2-3; D remains unclear. Deletions cut 4 bases from V and 2 bases from J, with 8 bases between. The CDR3 has 13 amino acids. The germline V gene encodes CDR1 SGHNT and CDR2 YYREEE (reference sequence). CDR3 DNA sequence: TGTGCCAGCAGCCGGGCCCCCACAGATACGCAGTATTTT. It is translated as CASSRAPTDTQYF.

This clonotype was seen at least ten times. The rearrangement joins TRBV20-1 to TRBJ2-4, with 7 bases lining up with TRBD2. Per germline, CDR1 DFQATT and CDR2 SNEGSKA (reference sequence). This CDR3 spans 16 amino acids. V gave up 6 bases and J gave up 2 bases; unmatched junction bases: 13. The CDR3 coding sequence is TGCAGTGCATTAATTCTCAGCGGGGAGTCCAAAAACATTCAGTACTTC. The encoded protein is CSALILSGESKNIQYF.

This clonotype was recorded at least ten times. The chain has TRBV29-1 and TRBJ1-2, with 8 bases aligning to TRBD1. V gave up 3 bases and J gave up 1 base; unmatched junction bases: 10. Germline values: CDR1 SQVTM, CDR2 ANQGSEA. The CDR3 covers 16 residues. The CDR3 reads CSVDARDRQLNYGYTF. In DNA form, the CDR3 reads TGCAGCGTTGACGCCCGGGACAGGCAACTTAACTATGGCTACACCTTC.

CDR3 DNA: TGTGCCAGCAGTGCGGAGGGGGACAGGGGGTCACCCCTCCACTTT. Translation gives CASSAEGDRGSPLHF. J is TRBJ1-6 and V is TRBV2, with 11 bases identical to TRBD1. The CDR3 runs 15 residues. CDR1 and CDR2 (germline): SNHLY, FYNNEI. The V segment lost 4 bases and the J segment 10 bases; nucleotides outside the gene matches: 6.

At least ten counts were recorded for this clonotype. The chain couples TRBV9 to TRBJ2-5; 7 bases are a match to TRBD1. The germline V gene has CDR1 SGDLS and CDR2 YYNGEE. The V and J ends lost 3 bases and 5 bases, in that order; junction bases with no gene match: 4. This CDR3 region has 13 residues. This CDR3 reads CASSGDRVETQYF. The CDR3 DNA sequence: TGTGCCAGCAGCGGAGACAGGGTTGAGACCCAGTACTTC.

The rearrangement links TRBV5-1 to TRBJ1-5; 9 positions agree with TRBD1. CDR1 is SGHRS, CDR2 YFSETQ, per germline. CDR3 length equals 16 residues. The V and J ends lost 2 bases and 4 bases, in that order; junction bases with no gene match: 7. In nucleotides, the CDR3 is TGCGCCAGCAGCTTTGGTGGGACAGGGCAAAATCAGCCCCAGCATTTT. This encodes CASSFGGTGQNQPQHF.

This clonotype was recorded at least ten times. The V call is TRBV18, the J call TRBJ2-3; 7 bases map to TRBD2. The germline gives CDR1 KGHSH, CDR2 LQKENI. The CDR3 length is 15 residues. V dropped 1 base and J dropped 0; count of bases not matched to a gene: 1. The CDR3 sequence: CASSPQAGSTDTQYF. CDR3 in DNA: TGTGCCAGCTCACCACAAGCGGGGAGCACAGATACGCAGTATTTT.

This clonotype was detected many times. The J gene is TRBJ1-1, the V gene TRBV28; no clear D. This CDR3 comprises 14 residues. V was cut by 6 bases and J by 4 bases, with 15 bases left in between. Germline V gene sequence: CDR1 MDHEN, CDR2 SYDVKM. The CDR3 protein is CASRPPTGLTEAFF. In DNA form, the CDR3 reads TGTGCCAGCAGGCCCCCAACCGGGCTCACTGAAGCTTTCTTT. Full variable domain (remainder filled in from reference TRBV28 and TRBJ1-1): DVKVTQSSRYLVKRTGEKVFLECVQDMDHENMFWYRQDPGLGLRLIYFSYDVKMKEKGDIPEGYSVSREKKERFSLILESASTNQTSMYLCASRPPTGLTEAFFGQGTRLTVV.

The chain recombines TRBV7-9 with TRBJ1-3; 7 nucleotides line up with TRBD1. V shed 3 bases, J shed 0 bases, and the junction held 11 bases outside the gene matches. Germline values: CDR1 SEHNR, CDR2 FQNEAQ (reference sequence). The CDR3 has 18 amino acids. In nucleotides, the CDR3 is TGTGCCAGCAGCTTCGCGCCTCCGGGACAGAGCTCTGGAAACACCATATATTTT. It codes for CASSFAPPGQSSGNTIYF.

The chain carries TRBV18 and TRBJ2-1; 7 positions agree with TRBD2. The junction had 1 base not matched to a gene; V was cut back by 2 bases and J by 9 bases. The CDR3 loop spans 12 amino acids. The V gene's germline CDR1 is KGHSH and CDR2 LQKENI. CDR3 protein: CASSPSGAEQFF. The CDR3 region has the DNA TGTGCCAGCTCACCAAGCGGGGCTGAGCAGTTCTTC. Looking up the rest from reference TRBV18 and TRBJ2-1 gives the full variable domain: NAGVMQNPRHLVRRRGQEARLRCSPMKGHSHVYWYRQLPEEGLKFMVYLQKENIIDESGMPKERFSAEFPKEGPSILRIQQVVRGDSAAYFCASSPSGAEQFFGPGTRLTVL.

V and J are TRBV5-1 and TRBJ2-1, with D possibly being TRBD1 or TRBD2 (6 bases each). The V gene lost 9 bases and the J gene lost 6 bases, with 19 bases spanning the gap. Per germline, CDR1 SGHRS and CDR2 YFSETQ. The CDR3 is 14 amino acids. Here the CDR3 DNA reads TGCGCCACCTCTGAAGGGGGGTCTCGCAATGAGCAGTTCTTC. Encoded protein: CATSEGGSRNEQFF.

This clonotype showed up just a few times. The chain links TRBV27 to TRBJ2-3, with D hard to call. This CDR3 has 15 residues. Germline V lookup: CDR1 MNHEY, CDR2 SMNVEV (reference sequence). Trimming shortened V by 2 bases and J by 1 base, and 10 bases separated the two germline ends. CDR3 in amino acids: CASSLRVSRTDTQYF. As DNA, the CDR3 is TGTGCCAGCAGTTTACGGGTCAGCCGCACAGATACGCAGTATTTT.

The V and J genes are TRBV6-1 and TRBJ1-5, with 7 bases aligning to TRBD1. The V gene's germline CDR1 is MNHNS and CDR2 SASEGT. Germline trimming cut 6 bases from V and 7 bases from J; bases unmatched to any gene: 18. The CDR3 length is 17 residues. In nucleotides, the CDR3 is TGTGCCAGCAGAGGAGGGGGGACAGTCAATCCAGGGCAGCCCCAGCATTTT. Its protein product is CASRGGGTVNPGQPQHF.

This clonotype was found a few times. J is TRBJ1-1 and V is TRBV29-1; no clear D gene. Per germline, CDR1 SQVTM and CDR2 ANQGSEA. Trimming cost V 4 bases and J 3 bases, with 6 bases left between them. The CDR3 spans 11 residues. The CDR3 here is CSVVRDTEAFF. CDR3 DNA: TGCAGCGTTGTACGGGACACTGAAGCTTTCTTT.

The chain recombines TRBV28 with TRBJ2-3, with 8 bases aligning to TRBD1. Germline trimming cut 0 bases from V and 5 bases from J; bases unmatched to any gene: 10. Germline-derived CDR1 and CDR2 are MDHEN and SYDVKM. This CDR3 is built from 17 residues. The CDR3 DNA reads as TGTGCCAGCAGTTTATGGGGAGGACAGGGAAATGGAGATACGCAGTATTTT. Translating it yields CASSLWGGQGNGDTQYF.

This clonotype was detected many times. This chain connects TRBV16 to TRBJ1-5, with D tentatively TRBD1 (6 bases). Germline-derived CDR1 and CDR2 are KGHSY and FQNENV. V shed 4 bases and J shed 3 bases, with 10 bases lying between them. CDR3 length: 14 amino acids. The CDR3 DNA reads as TGTGCCAGCAGCCCACGGGGGGCCAATCAGCCCCAGCATTTT. It is translated as CASSPRGANQPQHF.

The gene calls are TRBV7-3 and TRBJ2-7; D ambiguous. The CDR3 covers 14 residues. Germline V lookup: CDR1 SGHTA, CDR2 FQGTGA. V shed 5 bases and J shed 4 bases, with 15 bases lying between them. In DNA form, the CDR3 reads TGTGCCAGCAGCGTCGACATATCTAGTTACGAGCAGTACTTC. This gives the protein CASSVDISSYEQYF.